This TCR beta chain is drawn from a study of cytomegalovirus exposure and HLA in healthy donors. The CDR3 runs 14 residues. Germline values: CDR1 SGDLS, CDR2 YYNGEE. Trimming took off 2 bases at V and 3 bases at J, with 11 bases between the two ends. The PCR used 60 Vbeta and 13 Jbeta primers. The assay was immunoSEQ multiplex PCR, and TCRdb's table has in-frame clones only and misses some. In the table there are more than 150,000 clones, about 82% of which are singletons. This chain connects TRBV9 to TRBJ2-5, with D perhaps TRBD2 (5 bases). Sequenced sample: PBMCs. This TCR was sampled from a woman in her 50s in good health and CMV-seropositive. The CDR3 sequence: CASSVGLIKETQYF. The CDR3 DNA sequence: TGTGCCAGCAGCGTCGGACTCATTAAAGAGACCCAGTACTTC. Combining the CDR3 with reference TRBV9 and TRBJ2-5 gives the whole variable domain DSGVTQTPKHLITATGQRVTLRCSPRSGDLSVYWYQQSLDQGLQFLIQYYNGEERAKGNILERFSAQQFPDLHSELNLSSLELGDSALYFCASSVGLIKETQYFGPGTRLLVL.